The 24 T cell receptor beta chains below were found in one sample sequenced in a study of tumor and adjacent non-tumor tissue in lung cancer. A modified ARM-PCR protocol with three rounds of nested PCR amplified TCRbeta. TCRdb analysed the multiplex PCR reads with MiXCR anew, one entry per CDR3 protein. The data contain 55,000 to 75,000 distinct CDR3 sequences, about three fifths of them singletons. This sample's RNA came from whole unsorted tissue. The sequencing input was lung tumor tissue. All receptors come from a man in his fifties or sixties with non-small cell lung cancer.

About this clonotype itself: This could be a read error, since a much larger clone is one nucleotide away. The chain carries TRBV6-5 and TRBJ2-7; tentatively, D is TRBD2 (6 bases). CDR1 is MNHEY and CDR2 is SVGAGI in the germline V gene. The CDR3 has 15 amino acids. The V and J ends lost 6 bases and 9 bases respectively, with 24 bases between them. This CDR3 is CASSPGTSVRDVQYF. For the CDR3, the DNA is TGTGCCAGCAGCCCCGGGACTTCTGTTCGGGACGTGCAGTACTTC.

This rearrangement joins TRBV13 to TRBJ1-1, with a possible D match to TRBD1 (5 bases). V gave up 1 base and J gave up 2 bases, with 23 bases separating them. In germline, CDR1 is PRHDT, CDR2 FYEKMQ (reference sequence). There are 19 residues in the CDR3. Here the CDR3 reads CASSLDRSRFQGVNTEAFF. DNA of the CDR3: TGTGCCAGCAGCTTAGATCGGAGTCGGTTCCAGGGAGTCAACACTGAAGCTTTCTTT.

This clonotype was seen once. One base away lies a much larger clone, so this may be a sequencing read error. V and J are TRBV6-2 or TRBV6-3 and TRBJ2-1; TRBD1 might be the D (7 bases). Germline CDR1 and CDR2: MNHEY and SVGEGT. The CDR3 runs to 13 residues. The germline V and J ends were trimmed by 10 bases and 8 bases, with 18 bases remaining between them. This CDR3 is CAISQQGRYEQFF. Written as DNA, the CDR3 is TGTGCCATCAGCCAACAGGGGAGGTATGAGCAGTTCTTC.

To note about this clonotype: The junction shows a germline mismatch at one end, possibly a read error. The DNA for the CDR3 is TGTGCCAGAAGTTACGCCGGGGTATGGGGCAATGAGCAGTTCTTC. Protein sequence: CARSYAGVWGNEQFF. This rearrangement joins TRBV6-2 or TRBV6-3 to TRBJ2-1, with D tentatively TRBD2 (5 bases). The CDR3 has 15 residues. The germline V gene encodes CDR1 MNHEY and CDR2 SVGEGT.

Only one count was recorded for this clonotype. The CDR3, as DNA: TGTGCCAGCAGCGACAGGGACTCTTACGAGCAGTACTTC. Translated, it gives CASSDRDSYEQYF. The chain employs TRBV7-9 and TRBJ2-7; weak D call: TRBD1 (7 bases). The CDR3 length is 13 residues. Germline V lookup: CDR1 SEHNR, CDR2 FQNEAQ (reference sequence). Trimming took 5 bases from V and 4 from J, leaving 12 bases between them.

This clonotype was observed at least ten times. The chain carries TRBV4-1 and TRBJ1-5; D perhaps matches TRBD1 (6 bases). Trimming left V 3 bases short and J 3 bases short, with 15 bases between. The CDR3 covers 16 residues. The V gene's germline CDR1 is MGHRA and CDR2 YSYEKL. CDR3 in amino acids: CASSQEGGINNQPQHF. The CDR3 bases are TGCGCCAGCAGCCAGGAAGGGGGTATTAACAATCAGCCCCAGCATTTT.

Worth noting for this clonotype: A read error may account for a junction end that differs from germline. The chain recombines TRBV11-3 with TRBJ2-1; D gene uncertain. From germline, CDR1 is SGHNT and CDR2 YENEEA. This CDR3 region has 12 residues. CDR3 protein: CTSNLERSGFVF. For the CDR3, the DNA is TGTACCAGCAACTTAGAACGGTCTGGGTTTGTCTTC.

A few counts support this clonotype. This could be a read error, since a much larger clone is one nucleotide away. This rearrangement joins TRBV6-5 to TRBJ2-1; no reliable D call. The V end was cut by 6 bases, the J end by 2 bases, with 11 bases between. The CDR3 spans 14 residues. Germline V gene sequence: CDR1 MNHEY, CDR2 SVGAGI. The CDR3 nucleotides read TGTGCCAGCAGGTCCAAGGCAACCTACAATGAGCAGTTCTTC. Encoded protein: CASRSKATYNEQFF.

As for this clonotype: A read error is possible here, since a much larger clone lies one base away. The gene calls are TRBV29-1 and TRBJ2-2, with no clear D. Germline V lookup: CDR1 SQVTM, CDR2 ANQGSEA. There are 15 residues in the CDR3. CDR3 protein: CSVQVAVANAGELFF. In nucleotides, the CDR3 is TGCAGCGTTCAGGTGGCGGTCGCGAACGCCGGGGAGCTGTTTTTT.

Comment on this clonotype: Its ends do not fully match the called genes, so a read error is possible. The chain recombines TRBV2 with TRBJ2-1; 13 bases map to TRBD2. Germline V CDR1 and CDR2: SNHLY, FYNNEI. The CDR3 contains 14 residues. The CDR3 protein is CVSGGTSGVREQFF. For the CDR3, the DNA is TGTGTCAGCGGGGGGACTAGCGGGGTTAGGGAGCAGTTCTTC.

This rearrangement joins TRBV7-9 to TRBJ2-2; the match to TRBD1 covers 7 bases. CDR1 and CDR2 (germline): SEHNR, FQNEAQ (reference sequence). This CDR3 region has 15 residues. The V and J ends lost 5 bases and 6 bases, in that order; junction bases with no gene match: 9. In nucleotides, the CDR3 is TGTGCCAGCAGCCTGAGGGGGCAAGCGGCCGGGGAGCTGTTTTTT. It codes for CASSLRGQAAGELFF.

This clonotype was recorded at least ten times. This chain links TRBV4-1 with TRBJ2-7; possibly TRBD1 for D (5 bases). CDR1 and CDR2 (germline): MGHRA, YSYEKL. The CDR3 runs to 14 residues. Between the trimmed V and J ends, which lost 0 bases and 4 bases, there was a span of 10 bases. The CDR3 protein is CASSQDPQGYEQYF. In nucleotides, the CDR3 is TGCGCCAGCAGCCAAGATCCTCAGGGATACGAGCAGTACTTC.

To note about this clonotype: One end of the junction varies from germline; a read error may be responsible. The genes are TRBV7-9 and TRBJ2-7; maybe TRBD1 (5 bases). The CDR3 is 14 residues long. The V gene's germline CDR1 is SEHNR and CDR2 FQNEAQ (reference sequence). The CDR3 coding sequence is TGTGCCAGAAGCTTCGGCACAGGTGGATACGAGCAGTACTTC. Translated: CARSFGTGGYEQYF.

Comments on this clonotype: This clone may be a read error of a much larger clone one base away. The CDR3 DNA sequence: TGTGCCAGCATTTACCGAGAGGGCGCGATCTCCTACGAGCAGTACTTC. Translating it yields CASIYREGAISYEQYF. V usage is TRBV6-1 and J usage is TRBJ2-7, with D possibly TRBD2 on 5 matching bases. CDR1 and CDR2 (germline): MNHNS, SASEGT. This CDR3 contains 16 residues. V shed 7 bases and J shed 0 bases, with 19 bases lying between them.

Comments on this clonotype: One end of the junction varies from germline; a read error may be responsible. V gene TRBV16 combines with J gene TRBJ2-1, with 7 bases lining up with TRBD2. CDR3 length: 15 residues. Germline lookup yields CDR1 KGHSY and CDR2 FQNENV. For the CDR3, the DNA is TGTGTCAGCAGTCCGAGGGGAGGGAGCTACAATGAGCAGTTCTTC. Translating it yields CVSSPRGGSYNEQFF.

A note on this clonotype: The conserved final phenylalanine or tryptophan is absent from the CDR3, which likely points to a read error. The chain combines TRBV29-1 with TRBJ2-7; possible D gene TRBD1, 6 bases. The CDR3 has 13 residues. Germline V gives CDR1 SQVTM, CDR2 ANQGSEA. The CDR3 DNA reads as TGCGGCGTCCGCCGGGACAAGATCTACGAGCAGTACATC. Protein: CGVRRDKIYEQYI.

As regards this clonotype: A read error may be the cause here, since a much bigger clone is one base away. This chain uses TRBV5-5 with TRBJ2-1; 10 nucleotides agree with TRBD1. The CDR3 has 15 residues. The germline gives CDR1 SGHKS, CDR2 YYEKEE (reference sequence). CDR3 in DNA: TGTCCCAGCAGCTTGTCCGGGACAGGGGATAATGAGCAGTTCTTC. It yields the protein CPSSLSGTGDNEQFF.

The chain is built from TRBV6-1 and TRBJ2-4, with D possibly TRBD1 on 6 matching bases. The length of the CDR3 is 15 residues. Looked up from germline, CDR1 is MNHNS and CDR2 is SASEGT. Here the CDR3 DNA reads TGTTCCAACAGTGAAGTGACAGGCGGGAAAAACATTCAGTACTTC. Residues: CSNSEVTGGKNIQYF.

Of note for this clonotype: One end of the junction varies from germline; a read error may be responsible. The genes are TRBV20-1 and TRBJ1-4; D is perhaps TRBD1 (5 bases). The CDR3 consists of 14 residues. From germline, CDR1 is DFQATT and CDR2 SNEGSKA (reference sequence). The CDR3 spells CSALSEGQIEKLFF. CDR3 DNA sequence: TGTAGTGCCCTGTCTGAGGGGCAGATTGAAAAACTGTTTTTT.

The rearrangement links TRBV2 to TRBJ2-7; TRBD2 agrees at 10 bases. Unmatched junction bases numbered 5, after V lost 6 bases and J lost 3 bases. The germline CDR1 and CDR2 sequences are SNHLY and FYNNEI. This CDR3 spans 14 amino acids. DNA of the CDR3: TGTGCCAGCAGGGGGGCTAGCGGGGGCTACGAGCAGTACTTC. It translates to CASRGASGGYEQYF.

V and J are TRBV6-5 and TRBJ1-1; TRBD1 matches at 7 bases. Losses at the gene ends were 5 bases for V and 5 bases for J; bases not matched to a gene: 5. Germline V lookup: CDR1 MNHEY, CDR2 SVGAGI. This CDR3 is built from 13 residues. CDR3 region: CASSKQGSTEAFF. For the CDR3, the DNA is TGTGCCAGCAGTAAACAGGGGTCGACTGAAGCTTTCTTT.

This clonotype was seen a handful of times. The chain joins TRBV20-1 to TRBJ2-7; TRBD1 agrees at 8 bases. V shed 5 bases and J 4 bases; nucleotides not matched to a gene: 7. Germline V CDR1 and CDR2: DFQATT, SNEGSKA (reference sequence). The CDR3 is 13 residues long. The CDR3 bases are TGCAGTGCTGGGACGGACAGGGAATACGAGCAGTACTTC. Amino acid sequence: CSAGTDREYEQYF.

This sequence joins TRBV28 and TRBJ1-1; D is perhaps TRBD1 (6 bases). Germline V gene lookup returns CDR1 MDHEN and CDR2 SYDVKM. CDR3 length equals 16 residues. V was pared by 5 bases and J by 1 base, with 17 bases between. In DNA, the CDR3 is TGTGCCAGCAGTAGTGGGCAGGGGCCCCCGAACACTGAAGCTTTCTTT. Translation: CASSSGQGPPNTEAFF.

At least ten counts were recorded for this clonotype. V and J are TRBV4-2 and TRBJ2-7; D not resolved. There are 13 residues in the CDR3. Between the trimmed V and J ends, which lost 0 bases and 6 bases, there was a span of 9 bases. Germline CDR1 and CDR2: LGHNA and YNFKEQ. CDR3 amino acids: CASSQDAGREQYF. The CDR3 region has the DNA TGTGCCAGCAGCCAAGATGCAGGCCGCGAGCAGTACTTC.